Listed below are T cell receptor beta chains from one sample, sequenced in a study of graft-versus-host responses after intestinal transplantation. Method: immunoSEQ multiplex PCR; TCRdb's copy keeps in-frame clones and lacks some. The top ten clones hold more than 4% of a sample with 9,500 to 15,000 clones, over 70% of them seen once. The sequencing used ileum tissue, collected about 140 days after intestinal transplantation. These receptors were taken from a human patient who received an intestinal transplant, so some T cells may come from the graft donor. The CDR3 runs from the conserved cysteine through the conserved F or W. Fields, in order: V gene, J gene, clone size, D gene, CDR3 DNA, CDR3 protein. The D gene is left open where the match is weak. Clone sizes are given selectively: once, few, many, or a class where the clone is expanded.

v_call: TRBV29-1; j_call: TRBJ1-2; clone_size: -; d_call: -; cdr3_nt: TGCAGCGTTGAAGTGAGGGACTTCTATGGCTACACCTTC; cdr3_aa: CSVEVRDFYGYTF
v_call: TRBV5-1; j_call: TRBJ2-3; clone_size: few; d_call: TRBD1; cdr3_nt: TGCGCCAGCAGCTTGGGGGACAGGGAAGATACGCAGTATTTT; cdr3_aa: CASSLGDREDTQYF
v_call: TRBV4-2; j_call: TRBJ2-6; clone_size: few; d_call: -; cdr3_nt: TGTGCCAGCAGCCCTGGGACTTCGAGCTCTGGGGCCAACGTCCTGACTTTC; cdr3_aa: CASSPGTSSSGANVLTF
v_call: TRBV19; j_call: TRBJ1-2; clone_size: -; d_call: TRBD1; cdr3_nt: TGTGCCAGTAGTCCCCGGGACAGGGGTGGCTACACCTTC; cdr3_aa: CASSPRDRGGYTF
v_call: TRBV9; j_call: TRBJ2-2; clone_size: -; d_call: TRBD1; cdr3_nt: TGTGCCAGCAGCCCCAGAGGACAGGAAAACACCGGGGAGCTGTTTTTT; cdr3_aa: CASSPRGQENTGELFF
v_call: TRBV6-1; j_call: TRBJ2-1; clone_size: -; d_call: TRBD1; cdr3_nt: TGTGCCAGCACCAGGGACAGGTCTGGGTATGAGCAGTTCTTC; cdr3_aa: CASTRDRSGYEQFF
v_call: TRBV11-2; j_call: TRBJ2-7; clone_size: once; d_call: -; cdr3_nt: TGTGCCAGCAGCGCAGTCTCAGGGTTCCTAAGCAAGCAGTACTTC; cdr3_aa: CASSAVSGFLSKQYF
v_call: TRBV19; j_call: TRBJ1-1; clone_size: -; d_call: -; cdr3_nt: TGTGCCAGTAGTATAAGGACAAGGAGGGACACTGAAGCTTTCTTT; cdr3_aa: CASSIRTRRDTEAFF
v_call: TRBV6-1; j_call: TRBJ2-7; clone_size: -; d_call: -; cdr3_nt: TGTGCCAGCAGCCTAGTGGGGACATTCTCCTACGAGCAGTACTTC; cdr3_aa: CASSLVGTFSYEQYF
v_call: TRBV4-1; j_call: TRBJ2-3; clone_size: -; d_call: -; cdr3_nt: TGCGCCAGCAGCGAAGTTGCCCGCGCAGATACGCAGTATTTT; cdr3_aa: CASSEVARADTQYF
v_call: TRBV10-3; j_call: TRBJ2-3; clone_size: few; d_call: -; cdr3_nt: TGTGCCATCAGTTGGAGGGCCACAGATACGCAGTATTTT; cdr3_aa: CAISWRATDTQYF
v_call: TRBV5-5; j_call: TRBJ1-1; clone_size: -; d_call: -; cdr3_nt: TGTGCCAGCAGCTTTTCTCGGGCTGAAGCTTTCTTT; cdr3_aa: CASSFSRAEAFF
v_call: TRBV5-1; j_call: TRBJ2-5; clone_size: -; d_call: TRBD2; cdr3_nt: TGCGCCAGCAGCTCGGACAGCGGGGGGCTAGCTGGGGAGACCCAGTACTTC; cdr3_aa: CASSSDSGGLAGETQYF
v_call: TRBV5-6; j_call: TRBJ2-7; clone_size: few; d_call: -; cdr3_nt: TGTGCCAGCAGCCCCACTCTACCTTCCTACGAGCAGTACTTC; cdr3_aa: CASSPTLPSYEQYF
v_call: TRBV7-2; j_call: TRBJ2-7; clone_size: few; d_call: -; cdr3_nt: TGTGCCAGCAGACAGTCCGCAGGGGCTGGGGTCCACGAGCAGTACTTC; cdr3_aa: CASRQSAGAGVHEQYF
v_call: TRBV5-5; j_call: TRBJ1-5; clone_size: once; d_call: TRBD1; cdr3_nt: TGTGCCAGCAGCTGGGACAGGGGCGGTCAGCCCCAGCATTTT; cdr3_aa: CASSWDRGGQPQHF
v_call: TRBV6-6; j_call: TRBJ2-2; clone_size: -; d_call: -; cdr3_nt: TGTGCCAGCAGTTACTCGCTCGGGGAGGATCTCAGGGAGCTGTTTTTT; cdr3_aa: CASSYSLGEDLRELFF
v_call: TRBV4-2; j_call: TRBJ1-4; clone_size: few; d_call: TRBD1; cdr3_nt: TGTGCCAGCAGCCAAGAGGGGGGGACAGGGAATGAAAAACTGTTTTTT; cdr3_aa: CASSQEGGTGNEKLFF
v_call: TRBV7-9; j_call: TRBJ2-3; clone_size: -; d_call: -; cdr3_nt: TGTGCCAGCAGCGGGCGAGCGGGTGGCACAGATACGCAGTATTTT; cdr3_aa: CASSGRAGGTDTQYF
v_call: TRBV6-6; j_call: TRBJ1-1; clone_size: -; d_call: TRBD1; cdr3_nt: TGTGCCAGCAGTTATTCGACAGGACAGGGGTGGCCTGAAGCTTTCTTT; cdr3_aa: CASSYSTGQGWPEAFF
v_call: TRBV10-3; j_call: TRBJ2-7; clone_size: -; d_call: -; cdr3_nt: TGTGCCATCAGTGAGTCGGGCGGCAGGGATGACTTC; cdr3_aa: CAISESGGRDDF
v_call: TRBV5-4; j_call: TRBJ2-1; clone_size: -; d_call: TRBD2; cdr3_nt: TGTGCCAGCAGCTGGGAAGCGGGAGGGCCAATTATGCATGAGCAGTTCTTC; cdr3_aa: CASSWEAGGPIMHEQFF
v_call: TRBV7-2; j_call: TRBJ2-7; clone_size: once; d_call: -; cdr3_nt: TGTGCCAGCAGCTTAGTGCCGGGTGGGCAGGGGACCTCCTACGAGCAGTACTTC; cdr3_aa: CASSLVPGGQGTSYEQYF
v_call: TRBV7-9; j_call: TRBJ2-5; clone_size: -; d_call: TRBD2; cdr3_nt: TGTGCCAGCAGCTTTAGCGGGGAGACCCAGTACTTC; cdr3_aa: CASSFSGETQYF
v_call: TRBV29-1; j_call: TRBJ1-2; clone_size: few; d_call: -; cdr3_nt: TGCAGCGCCCAGGCACCTGATGGCTACACCTTC; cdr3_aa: CSAQAPDGYTF
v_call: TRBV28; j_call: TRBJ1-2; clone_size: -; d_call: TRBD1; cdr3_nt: TGTGCCAGCAGTTGGGCTGCGGGACAGAACTATGGCTACACCTTC; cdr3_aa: CASSWAAGQNYGYTF
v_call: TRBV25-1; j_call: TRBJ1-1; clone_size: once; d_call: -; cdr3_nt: TGTGCCAGCAGCCCCGGGGGAGGGGGTGAAGCTTTCTTT; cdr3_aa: CASSPGGGGEAFF
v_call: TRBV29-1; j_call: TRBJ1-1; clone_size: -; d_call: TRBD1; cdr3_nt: TGCAGCGTTACCGACAGGGGTCGGAACACTGAAGCTTTCTTT; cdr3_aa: CSVTDRGRNTEAFF
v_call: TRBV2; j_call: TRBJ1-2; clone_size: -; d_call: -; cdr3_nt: TGTGCCAGCAGTGAATGGCCGGGGGATAACTATGGCTACACCTTC; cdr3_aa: CASSEWPGDNYGYTF
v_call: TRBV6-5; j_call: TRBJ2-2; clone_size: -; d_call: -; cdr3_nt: TGTGCCAGCAGTTACTCAGGGGGCACCGGGGAGCTGTTTTTT; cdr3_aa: CASSYSGGTGELFF
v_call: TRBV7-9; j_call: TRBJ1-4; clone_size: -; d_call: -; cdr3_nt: TGTGCCGCGCGGGGCGGGGAAAAACTGTTTTTT; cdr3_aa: CAARGGEKLFF
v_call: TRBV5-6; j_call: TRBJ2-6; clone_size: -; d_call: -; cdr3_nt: TGTGCCAGCAGCCCTGTTTACTTGGGGGCCAACGTCCTGACTTTC; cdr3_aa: CASSPVYLGANVLTF
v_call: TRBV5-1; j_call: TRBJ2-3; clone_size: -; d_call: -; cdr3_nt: TGCGCCAGCAGCTCGCGGTTGGACATCCGGGGGAAGGCAGATACGCAGTATTTT; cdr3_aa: CASSSRLDIRGKADTQYF
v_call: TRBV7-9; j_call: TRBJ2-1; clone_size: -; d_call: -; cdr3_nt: TGTGCCAGCAGCTTAAACCGGGTTCCCTCAATTGAGCAGTTCTTC; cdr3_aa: CASSLNRVPSIEQFF
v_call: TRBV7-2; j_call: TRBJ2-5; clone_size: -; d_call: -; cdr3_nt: TGTGCCAGCAGCTTACCCCCGGGAACCCGAGAGACCCAGTACTTC; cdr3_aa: CASSLPPGTRETQYF
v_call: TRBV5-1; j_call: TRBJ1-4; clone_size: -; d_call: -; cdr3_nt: TGCGCCAGCAGCTTGGTTGGGCGGGGAACTAATGAAAAACTGTTTTTT; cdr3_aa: CASSLVGRGTNEKLFF
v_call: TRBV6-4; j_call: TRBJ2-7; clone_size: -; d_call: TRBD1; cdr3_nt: TGTGCCAGCAGCCTCGGGACAGGGGACGAGCAGTACTTC; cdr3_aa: CASSLGTGDEQYF
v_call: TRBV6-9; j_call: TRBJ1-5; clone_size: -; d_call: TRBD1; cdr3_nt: TGTGCCAGCAGTGGGGGGACAGGCTTCAATCAGCCCCAGCATTTT; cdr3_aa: CASSGGTGFNQPQHF
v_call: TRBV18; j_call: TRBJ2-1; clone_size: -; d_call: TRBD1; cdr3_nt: TGTGCCAGCTCACCAGCTAGGACAGGGACTGGAGGGGACGGTGAGCAGTTCTTC; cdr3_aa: CASSPARTGTGGDGEQFF
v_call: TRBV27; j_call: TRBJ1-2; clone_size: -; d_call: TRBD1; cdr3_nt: TGTGCCAGCAGTTTCGGTATGGGACAGGGTTCTGCTGGCTACACCTTC; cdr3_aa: CASSFGMGQGSAGYTF